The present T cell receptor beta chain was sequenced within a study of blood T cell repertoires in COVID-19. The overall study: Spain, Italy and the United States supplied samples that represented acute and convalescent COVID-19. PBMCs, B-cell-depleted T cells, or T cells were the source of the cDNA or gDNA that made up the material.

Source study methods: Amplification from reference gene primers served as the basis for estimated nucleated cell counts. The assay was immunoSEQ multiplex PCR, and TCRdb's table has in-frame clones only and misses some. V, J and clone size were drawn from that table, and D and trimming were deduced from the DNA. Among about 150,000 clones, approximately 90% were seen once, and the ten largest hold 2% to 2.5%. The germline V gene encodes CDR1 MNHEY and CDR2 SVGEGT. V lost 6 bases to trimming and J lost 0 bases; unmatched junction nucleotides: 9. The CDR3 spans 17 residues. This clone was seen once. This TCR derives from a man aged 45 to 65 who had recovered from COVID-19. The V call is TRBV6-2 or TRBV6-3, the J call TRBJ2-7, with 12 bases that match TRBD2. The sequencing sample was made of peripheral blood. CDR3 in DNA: TGTGCCAGCAGCCTACTAGCGGGGGGTGCCAGCTCCTACGAGCAGTACTTC. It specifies CASSLLAGGASSYEQYF.